These T cell receptor beta chains were read from a single sample in a study of shared clonotypes between healthy human individuals. TCRdb keeps only in-frame clones here, not all; method: immunoSEQ multiplex PCR. This table holds about 2.1 million clones, around 93% found once. The source material was naive CD8+ T cells from PBMCs. These receptor sequences come from a man aged 18 to 29 in good health. Some clones in this sample may be carry-over from other donors' samples. CDR3s include the opening cysteine and the closing phenylalanine or tryptophan. Each record gives: V gene, J gene, D gene, clone size, CDR3 DNA, CDR3 protein. A D gene is named only where the DNA matches it firmly. A clone size is listed for some rows: how often the clone was seen (once, few, many), or a class if it is expanded.

TRBV10-3	TRBJ2-3	NA	NA	TGTGCCATCAGTGAGTCGACAGCAGATACGCAGTATTTT	CAISESTADTQYF
TRBV27	TRBJ1-5	NA	NA	TGTGCCAGCAGTTTAGACAGGTCCAATCAGCCCCAGCATTTT	CASSLDRSNQPQHF
TRBV7-3	TRBJ2-7	NA	NA	TGTGCCAGCAGCTTATCCAAAGAGACAAGCTCCTACGAGCAGTACTTC	CASSLSKETSSYEQYF
TRBV5-8	TRBJ2-7	NA	NA	TGTGCCAGCAGCCCCGGGACGGCGTACTTC	CASSPGTAYF
TRBV28	TRBJ2-7	TRBD1	NA	TGTGCCAGCGTCAACCGGGACAGGGGCGACGAGCAGTACTTC	CASVNRDRGDEQYF
TRBV7-8	TRBJ2-7	TRBD2	NA	TGTGCCAGCAGCTTAGATTCCCGACCCGGACTAGCAGGGCACGAGCAGTACTTC	CASSLDSRPGLAGHEQYF
TRBV28	TRBJ1-3	TRBD1	NA	TGTGCCAGCAGCCCTGCGACAGGGGGTAGAGGAAACACCATATATTTT	CASSPATGGRGNTIYF
TRBV7-8	TRBJ2-7	NA	NA	TGTGCCAGCAGCCACGGAAGAGTGGCGCCCTCCTACGAGCAGTACTTC	CASSHGRVAPSYEQYF
TRBV4-2	TRBJ2-7	NA	NA	TGTGCCAGCAGCCAAGAGGGCAGGGGCCCCTTGTTCGAGCAGTACTTC	CASSQEGRGPLFEQYF
TRBV7-6	TRBJ2-7	NA	NA	TGTGCCAGCAGCCCCCTTGGGGGAGGATACGAGCAGTACTTC	CASSPLGGGYEQYF
TRBV19	TRBJ2-3	NA	NA	TGTGCCAGTATTTATAGGGGGGCGCAGTATTTT	CASIYRGAQYF
TRBV5-6	TRBJ2-7	TRBD2	NA	TGTGCCAGCAGCTCGGGACTAGCGGGGGTGATCTACGAGCAGTACTTC	CASSSGLAGVIYEQYF
TRBV7-2	TRBJ2-1	TRBD2	NA	TGTGCCAGCAGCTCCGTCGTAGCGGGAGTGCGGGAGCAGTTCTTC	CASSSVVAGVREQFF
TRBV4-2	TRBJ2-7	NA	NA	TGTGCCAGCAGCCAAGATGGGACCCCCTTCTCCGAGCAGTACTTC	CASSQDGTPFSEQYF
TRBV7-2	TRBJ2-2	TRBD2	once	TGTGCCAGACCTGTAGCGGGATTAACCGGGGAGCTGTTTTTT	CARPVAGLTGELFF